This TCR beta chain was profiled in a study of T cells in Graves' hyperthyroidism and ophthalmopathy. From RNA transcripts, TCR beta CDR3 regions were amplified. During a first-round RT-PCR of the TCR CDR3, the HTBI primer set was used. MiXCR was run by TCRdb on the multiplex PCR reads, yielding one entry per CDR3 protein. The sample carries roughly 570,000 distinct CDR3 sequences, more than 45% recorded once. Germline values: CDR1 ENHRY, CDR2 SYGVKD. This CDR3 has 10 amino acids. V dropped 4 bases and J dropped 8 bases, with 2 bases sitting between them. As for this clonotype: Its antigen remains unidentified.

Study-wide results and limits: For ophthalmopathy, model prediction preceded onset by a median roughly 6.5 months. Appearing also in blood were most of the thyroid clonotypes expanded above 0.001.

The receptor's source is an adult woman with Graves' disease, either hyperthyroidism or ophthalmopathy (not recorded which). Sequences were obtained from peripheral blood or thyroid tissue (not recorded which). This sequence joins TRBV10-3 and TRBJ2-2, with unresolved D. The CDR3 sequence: CAISGGELFF. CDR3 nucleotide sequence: TGTGCCATCAGTGGGGGGGAGCTGTTTTTT.